These T cell receptor beta chains were read from a single sample in a study of T cell responses to AZD1222 COVID-19 vaccine. Sequencing used immunoSEQ multiplex PCR; TCRdb keeps in-frame clones, though not all of them. Here the sample spans 72,000 or so clones, around 90% being singletons. The specimen was peripheral blood, collected on day 0 of AZD1222 vaccination. The receptors were gathered from an adult in good health. The CDR3 runs from the conserved cysteine through the conserved F or W. Fields, in order: J gene, clone size, V gene, CDR3 protein. Not every row has a clone size; where given, it reads once, few, many or a size class.

>TRBJ1-2|NA|TRBV18
CASSQGAADYGYTF
>TRBJ1-1|NA|TRBV27
CASSFYTGPHTEAFF
>TRBJ2-7|NA|TRBV6-5
CASSFASYEQYF
>TRBJ2-3|NA|TRBV13
CASSLVLAETSTDTQYF
>TRBJ1-6|NA|TRBV11-2
CASSLMSLRLNSPLHF
>TRBJ1-2|NA|TRBV7-3
CASSLFSGIGGYTF
>TRBJ1-1|NA|TRBV5-6
CASSLGWVGNTEAFF
>TRBJ1-2|NA|TRBV5-4
CASSLEWHYGYTF
>TRBJ2-7|NA|TRBV6-1
CASSESSYEQYF
>TRBJ2-1|NA|TRBV19
CASTLDPQGHSYNEQFF
>TRBJ2-3|NA|TRBV7-9
CASAGQATDTQYF
>TRBJ1-1|once|TRBV23-1
CASSQGRFSRYTEAFF
>TRBJ1-2|NA|TRBV7-6
CASSPRDRKDGYTF
>TRBJ2-1|NA|TRBV4-1
CASSQELGTALWGEQFF
>TRBJ2-7|NA|TRBV19
CASSETGAYEQYF
>TRBJ2-2|NA|TRBV5-1
CASSLGQGSGELFF
>TRBJ2-1|NA|TRBV5-8
CASSFTAGRGYNEQFF
>TRBJ1-2|once|TRBV5-1
CASSLEGRNYGYTF
>TRBJ2-7|few|TRBV2
CASSDSGGTYEQYF
>TRBJ2-3|NA|TRBV5-1
CASSLELGDGTDTQYF
>TRBJ2-1|NA|TRBV6-5
CASSPTRDSDNEQFF
>TRBJ1-2|NA|TRBV10-3
CAISPERATGPYGYTF
>TRBJ2-7|NA|TRBV6-1
CASSETRRHDDEQYF
>TRBJ2-1|NA|TRBV30
CAWDRGRGVEQFF
>TRBJ2-2|NA|TRBV7-3
CASSLNGAGNVDTGELFF
>TRBJ1-1|NA|TRBV5-1
CASSPIPGQMNTEAFF
>TRBJ1-1|few|TRBV20-1
CSAQGAGAFF
>TRBJ1-1|NA|TRBV7-9
CASGGGLTEAFF
>TRBJ1-1|NA|TRBV12-3/TRBV12-4
CASSRNRDLQAFF
>TRBJ2-5|NA|TRBV24-1
CATSDPSGRGQETQYF
>TRBJ1-1|NA|TRBV6-5
CASSYSGVWDTEAFF